These 32 T cell receptor beta chains originate from one sample sequenced in a study of T cells in Graves' hyperthyroidism and ophthalmopathy. RNA transcripts gave rise to amplified TCR beta CDR3 regions. A first-round RT-PCR of the TCR CDR3 used the HTBI primer set. Each CDR3 protein is one row after TCRdb ran MiXCR on the multiplex PCR reads. The sample has approximately 690,000 distinct CDR3 sequences, roughly 14% seen once; the top ten hold around an eighth. The source material was blood. These receptors were obtained from a woman aged 50 to 60 with Graves' ophthalmopathy.

This clonotype was seen a few times. J is TRBJ2-3 and V is TRBV19; TRBD1 is a possible D gene (5 bases). From germline, CDR1 is LNHDA and CDR2 SQIVND (reference sequence). CDR3 length: 12 residues. V lost 6 bases and J 5 bases, leaving 9 bases between the germline ends. CDR3 bases: TGTGCCAGTAGATCTGACAGAGATACGCAGTATTTT. It translates to CASRSDRDTQYF. The entire variable domain, with the rest obtained from reference TRBV19 and TRBJ2-3, is as follows: DGGITQSPKYLFRKEGQNVTLSCEQNLNHDAMYWYRQDPGQGLRLIYYSQIVNDFQKGDIAEGYSVSREKKESFPLTVTSAQKNPTAFYLCASRSDRDTQYFGPGTRLTVL.

The chain couples TRBV24-1 to TRBJ2-3; 7 bases align to TRBD1. Germline loops: CDR1 KGHDR, CDR2 SFDVKD. V was pared by 3 bases and J by 3 bases, with 11 bases of the junction left unmatched. This CDR3 comprises 17 residues. The CDR3 DNA is TGTGCCACCAGTGATCTAATGACAGGGCTTGGAACAGATACGCAGTATTTT. Its translation is CATSDLMTGLGTDTQYF.

This clonotype was seen a handful of times. The V call is TRBV24-1, the J call TRBJ2-2; no reliable D call. The CDR3 has 18 amino acids. Trimming took 1 base from V and 2 from J, leaving 16 bases between them. CDR1 KGHDR and CDR2 SFDVKD come from the germline V gene. DNA of the CDR3: TGTGCCACCAGTGATTTACCCGGACGCATTGAAAACACCGGGGAGCTGTTTTTT. Translation: CATSDLPGRIENTGELFF.

The table lists this clonotype with many counts. The genes are TRBV6-2 or TRBV6-3 and TRBJ2-7; D remains ambiguous. CDR3 size: 12 residues. Trimming cost V 4 bases and J 6 bases, with 10 bases left between them. CDR1 is MNHEY and CDR2 is SVGEGT in the germline V gene. This CDR3 is CASSLFLVEQYF. Here the CDR3 DNA reads TGTGCCAGCAGTTTATTCCTGGTCGAGCAGTACTTC.

J is TRBJ2-3 and V is TRBV7-8, with 11 bases fitting TRBD2. The CDR3 runs 19 residues. Looked up from germline, CDR1 is SGHVS and CDR2 is FQNEAQ. The junction had 19 bases not matched to a gene; V was cut back by 4 bases and J by 7 bases. Here the CDR3 DNA reads TGTGCCAGCAGCTCAGCTCCCATAGCGGGAGGGGCCTCCAAAAATACGCAGTATTTT. Translated: CASSSAPIAGGASKNTQYF. Using reference TRBV7-8 and TRBJ2-3 for the parts outside the CDR3, the full variable domain is GAGVSQSPRYKVAKRGQDVALRCDPISGHVSLFWYQQALGQGPEFLTYFQNEAQLDKSGLPSDRFFAERPEGSVSTLKIQRTQQEDSAVYLCASSSAPIAGGASKNTQYFGPGTRLTVL.

This clonotype was picked up many times. The J gene is TRBJ2-3, the V gene TRBV18; 8 bases agree with TRBD1. Unmatched junction bases numbered 6, after V lost 0 bases and J lost 7 bases. The germline gives CDR1 KGHSH, CDR2 LQKENI. CDR3 length: 15 amino acids. The CDR3 DNA reads as TGTGCCAGCTCACCACCCCGGACAGGGATACATACGCAGTATTTT. Amino acid sequence: CASSPPRTGIHTQYF. The variable domain in full, with the rest retrieved from reference TRBV18 and TRBJ2-3, is NAGVMQNPRHLVRRRGQEARLRCSPMKGHSHVYWYRQLPEEGLKFMVYLQKENIIDESGMPKERFSAEFPKEGPSILRIQQVVRGDSAAYFCASSPPRTGIHTQYFGPGTRLTVL.

This clonotype was counted ten times or more. The J gene is TRBJ1-6, the V gene TRBV10-2, with D possibly TRBD1 on 5 matching bases. The CDR3 extends over 18 amino acids. V was shortened by 5 bases and J by 4 bases, with 21 bases between the two germline ends. The germline CDR1 and CDR2 sequences are WSHSY and SAAADI. The CDR3 sequence is CASSYRVTKEGYNSPLHF. CDR3 DNA: TGCGCCAGCAGTTACCGAGTCACGAAGGAGGGGTATAATTCACCCCTCCACTTT.

The chain uses TRBV7-9 and TRBJ2-3, with D perhaps assigned TRBD1 or TRBD2 (5 bases each). This CDR3 has 15 residues. CDR1 is SEHNR, CDR2 FQNEAQ, per germline (reference sequence). Trimming removed 1 base at V and 0 bases at J, with 8 bases between. The CDR3 here is CASSLGDPSTDTQYF. The CDR3 DNA reads TGTGCCAGCAGCTTAGGGGACCCAAGCACAGATACGCAGTATTTT.

There are many counts of this clonotype. The V call is TRBV2, the J call TRBJ1-2; D unclear. The CDR3 sequence is 14 residues long. V lost 8 bases, J lost 3 bases, and 16 bases lay in between. From germline, CDR1 is SNHLY and CDR2 FYNNEI. The CDR3 spells CASRIAGGHYGYTF. In DNA, the CDR3 is TGTGCCAGCCGCATCGCGGGAGGGCACTATGGCTACACCTTC.

There are many counts of this clonotype. CDR3 bases: TGTGCTAGTGATGAACCGGGCCCAAGCTCCTACGAGCAGTACTTC. The encoded protein is CASDEPGPSSYEQYF. The V and J genes are TRBV12-5 and TRBJ2-7; D gene uncertain. Germline loops: CDR1 LGHNT, CDR2 FRNRAP. The CDR3 contains 15 residues. The V and J ends lost 7 bases and 0 bases respectively, with 16 bases between them.

The CDR3 region has the DNA TGTGCCAGCAGTTTAGCCCCACCGAACCGCGGCACGACCTACGAGCAGTACTTC. This codes for CASSLAPPNRGTTYEQYF. V usage is TRBV27 and J usage is TRBJ2-7; D is unclear. The V end lost 2 bases, the J end lost 2 bases, and 22 bases lay between the germline ends. CDR3 size: 18 residues. Germline CDR1 is MNHEY and CDR2 is SMNVEV (reference sequence).

The table lists this clonotype with many counts. The rearrangement links TRBV18 to TRBJ2-7, with 11 bases matching TRBD1. CDR1 is KGHSH, CDR2 LQKENI, per germline. There are 14 residues in the CDR3. The V gene end was trimmed by 5 bases and the J gene end by 3 bases; junction bases not matched to a gene: 3. This chain's CDR3 is CASSRDRGDYEQYF. CDR3 DNA: TGTGCCAGCTCAAGGGACAGGGGGGACTACGAGCAGTACTTC.

A remark on this clonotype: Its ends do not fully match the called genes, so a read error is possible. The rearrangement uses TRBV11-2 and TRBJ2-4; no definite D call. The CDR3 spans 13 residues. Germline CDR1 is SGHAT and CDR2 is FQNNGV. CDR3 amino acids: CASSVVAKNTQYF. DNA of the CDR3: TGTGCCAGCAGCGTGGTTGCCAAAAACACTCAGTACTTC.

This clonotype occurred many times. V and J are TRBV6-2 or TRBV6-3 and TRBJ1-5; 7 bases match TRBD1. This CDR3 has 13 amino acids. Germline V CDR1 and CDR2: MNHEY, SVGEGT. The trim removed 5 bases at V and 5 bases at J, leaving 3 bases unmatched. CDR3 coding DNA: TGTGCCAGCAGTGACAGGGAGGATCAGCCCCAGCATTTT. This codes for CASSDREDQPQHF.

This clonotype was counted only a few times. The rearrangement uses TRBV10-3 and TRBJ2-4; possibly TRBD2 for D (6 bases). V was shortened by 3 bases and J by 0 bases, with 9 bases between the two germline ends. The CDR3 contains 15 residues. CDR1 and CDR2 from the germline V gene are ENHRY and SYGVKD. CDR3 bases: TGTGCCATCAGTGACGGCGGGGTAGCCAAAAACATTCAGTACTTC. This gives the protein CAISDGGVAKNIQYF.

This clonotype was recorded many times. The V and J genes are TRBV7-9 and TRBJ2-5, with 7 nucleotides matching TRBD1. The germline V gene encodes CDR1 SEHNR and CDR2 FQNEAQ (reference sequence). J was trimmed by 4 bases and V by 5 bases; bases with no gene match: 7. There are 14 residues in the CDR3. In DNA, the CDR3 is TGTGCCAGCAGCCTCGGACAGGTTGGAGAGACCCAGTACTTC. Translated: CASSLGQVGETQYF.

This clonotype was detected many times. The V call is TRBV7-3, the J call TRBJ2-4; tentatively, D is TRBD1 or TRBD2 (6 bases each). The CDR3 spans 16 residues. V was cut by 1 base and J by 2 bases, with 12 bases left in between. Looked up from germline, CDR1 is SGHTA and CDR2 is FQGTGA. This CDR3 is CASSLMGGATKNIQYF. CDR3 coding DNA: TGTGCCAGCAGCTTAATGGGGGGCGCGACCAAAAACATTCAGTACTTC.

At least ten counts were recorded for this clonotype. This chain uses TRBV6-1 with TRBJ1-2, with D possibly matching TRBD1 (6 bases). The germline gives CDR1 MNHNS, CDR2 SASEGT. This CDR3 comprises 15 residues. The V end lost 2 bases, the J end lost 7 bases, and 17 bases lay between the germline ends. For the CDR3, the DNA is TGTGCCAGCAGTGAACCACGAAACAGGGTTGGTGGCTACACCTTC. Residues: CASSEPRNRVGGYTF.

This clonotype has a count of ten or more. V is TRBV20-1 and J is TRBJ2-1; TRBD2 aligns across 8 bases. CDR3 size: 14 residues. Unmatched junction bases numbered 12, after V lost 6 bases and J lost 8 bases. Germline lookup yields CDR1 DFQATT and CDR2 SNEGSKA (reference sequence). The chain's CDR3 is CSATGTRALYEQFF. Here the CDR3 DNA reads TGCAGTGCAACCGGGACTAGGGCACTTTATGAGCAGTTCTTC.

This clonotype appeared many times. The rearrangement uses TRBV2 and TRBJ1-5; D may be TRBD1 (6 bases). This CDR3 comprises 16 residues. The V end lost 4 bases, the J end lost 2 bases, and 15 bases lay between the germline ends. CDR1 is SNHLY, CDR2 FYNNEI, per germline. CDR3 coding DNA: TGTGCCAGCAGTGCTTTGGGGGGCCGGGGCAATCAGCCCCAGCATTTT. Protein sequence: CASSALGGRGNQPQHF.

This clonotype appeared many times. The chain is built from TRBV28 and TRBJ2-7; D might be TRBD1 (5 bases). This CDR3 region has 12 residues. V gave up 7 bases and J gave up 8 bases, with 15 bases separating them. Per germline, CDR1 MDHEN and CDR2 SYDVKM. DNA of the CDR3: TGTGCCAGCACCACAGGTACCTTGAAGCAGTACTTC. Its translation: CASTTGTLKQYF.

V and J are TRBV7-9 and TRBJ1-2; TRBD1 might be the D (6 bases). The germline V gene has CDR1 SEHNR and CDR2 FQNEAQ (reference sequence). The V end was cut by 3 bases, the J end by 4 bases, with 15 bases between. The CDR3 contains 15 residues. CDR3 sequence (DNA): TGTGCCAGCAGCTTTGTTGGGGGGCCGGGCTATGGCTACACCTTC. Protein: CASSFVGGPGYGYTF.

This clonotype was recorded a few times. The chain recombines TRBV6-2 or TRBV6-3 with TRBJ1-1; D gene ambiguous. The CDR3 loop spans 14 amino acids. Trimming removed 8 bases from V and 2 bases from J, with 15 bases in between. Germline CDR1 MNHEY, CDR2 SVGEGT. CDR3 region: CASGRARINTEAFF. As DNA, the CDR3 is TGTGCCAGCGGTAGGGCCCGGATTAACACTGAAGCTTTCTTT.

This rearrangement joins TRBV7-9 to TRBJ1-2, with D perhaps TRBD1 (6 bases). V lost 6 bases and J lost 8, with 22 bases in between. The CDR3 extends over 15 amino acids. Germline CDR1 is SEHNR and CDR2 is FQNEAQ (reference sequence). The CDR3 loop is CASSFNSGGLGGYTF. CDR3 sequence (DNA): TGTGCCAGCAGTTTTAACTCGGGGGGCCTAGGAGGCTACACCTTC.

Concerning this clonotype: A single base separates this from a much larger clone, so it may be a read error. DNA for the CDR3: TGTGCCAGCGGCTTAGTGTTCGGAGGAGCGGGAGTTACCGGGGAGCTGTTTTTT. Translating gives CASGLVFGGAGVTGELFF. The chain carries TRBV11-2 and TRBJ2-2; the match to TRBD2 covers 8 bases. Germline CDR1 reads SGHAT; CDR2 reads FQNNGV. This CDR3 spans 18 amino acids. Together with reference TRBV11-2 and TRBJ2-2, the CDR3 gives the full variable domain: EAGVAQSPRYKIIEKRQSVAFWCNPISGHATLYWYQQILGQGPKLLIQFQNNGVVDDSQLPKDRFSAERLKGVDSTLKIQPAKLEDSAVYLCASGLVFGGAGVTGELFFGEGSRLTVL.

This clonotype was counted many times. In DNA form, the CDR3 reads TGTGCCAGCAGTTACTCGATCGTCGGTGCAACTAATGAAAAACTGTTTTTT. Encoded protein: CASSYSIVGATNEKLFF. The V and J genes are TRBV6-2 or TRBV6-3 and TRBJ1-4; no clear D gene. The CDR3 has 17 residues. V lost 0 bases and J lost 0, with 11 bases in between. Germline-derived CDR1 and CDR2 are MNHEY and SVGEGT.

This clonotype has at least ten counts. The chain carries TRBV7-2 and TRBJ1-3; D gene ambiguous. V dropped 2 bases and J dropped 3 bases, with 14 bases sitting between them. The CDR3 is made up of 16 amino acids. CDR1 and CDR2 from the germline V gene are SGHTA and FQGNSA. The CDR3 here is CASSLRLPGDGNTIYF. CDR3 sequence (DNA): TGTGCCAGCAGCTTACGTCTCCCAGGTGATGGAAACACCATATATTTT.

The chain is built from TRBV20-1 and TRBJ2-5, with 9 nucleotides matching TRBD2. Trimming took 0 bases from V and 5 from J; bases not matched to a gene: 7. Germline V gives CDR1 DFQATT, CDR2 SNEGSKA (reference sequence). The CDR3 length is 15 residues. DNA for the CDR3: TGCAGTGCTAGAGATCCAATAGCGGGAGATGAGACCCAGTACTTC. Translating it yields CSARDPIAGDETQYF.

This chain joins TRBV6-1 and TRBJ2-1; tentative D call: TRBD1 (6 bases). Germline V CDR1 and CDR2: MNHNS, SASEGT. V was pared by 9 bases and J by 6 bases, with 21 bases between. The CDR3 totals 15 residues. The CDR3 coding sequence is TGTGCCAGAAGTACCCTGGACAGCAAACCCAATGAGCAGTTCTTC. Protein: CARSTLDSKPNEQFF.

Many counts were recorded for this clonotype. The rearrangement links TRBV28 to TRBJ2-1, with 10 bases matching TRBD2. V gave up 3 bases and J gave up 2 bases; unmatched junction bases: 4. From germline, CDR1 is MDHEN and CDR2 SYDVKM. The CDR3 is made up of 16 amino acids. CDR3 sequence (DNA): TGTGCCAGCAGTTTGAGCGGGAGGGTTGCCTACAATGAGCAGTTCTTC. It specifies CASSLSGRVAYNEQFF.

This clonotype was picked up many times. The rearrangement uses TRBV15 and TRBJ2-2; maybe TRBD2 (5 bases). Germline lookup yields CDR1 LNHNV and CDR2 YYDKDF (reference sequence). This CDR3 contains 15 residues. Deletions cut 0 bases from V and 6 bases from J, with 11 bases between. The CDR3 loop reads CATSRDAEGAGELFF. CDR3 DNA sequence: TGTGCCACCAGCAGAGACGCAGAGGGCGCCGGGGAGCTGTTTTTT.

This clonotype was counted ten times or more. The CDR3 DNA follows: TGTGCCAGCGGAAGACTGCTCCAAGAGACCCAGTACTTC. Amino acids: CASGRLLQETQYF. The chain uses TRBV6-2 or TRBV6-3 and TRBJ2-5; D gene ambiguous. The V end was cut by 8 bases, the J end by 1 base, with 11 bases between. The germline CDR1 and CDR2 sequences are MNHEY and SVGEGT. This CDR3 has 13 amino acids.